These T cell receptor beta chains were read from a single sample in a study of blood T cell repertoires in COVID-19. The repertoire was sequenced with immunoSEQ multiplex PCR; TCRdb's copy has only in-frame clones and lacks some. Altogether approximately 70,000 clones are present, approximately 90% being singletons, with the ten largest covering around 2.6%. The source material was peripheral blood. The receptors here all came from a man aged 50 or older with COVID-19, enrolled during active disease. Both conserved end residues are part of each CDR3. The D gene is left open where the match is weak. Rows may omit the clone size; those that give it use once, few, many or a size class.

NA,NA,TRBJ1-5,TRBV2,CASSDNGDKLNQPQHF,TGTGCCAGCAGTGATAATGGTGACAAGCTCAATCAGCCCCAGCATTTT
TRBD1,NA,TRBJ1-5,TRBV5-5,CASSWGQGGNQPQHF,TGTGCCAGCAGCTGGGGACAGGGAGGCAATCAGCCCCAGCATTTT
NA,NA,TRBJ1-2,TRBV6-5,CASRDPRGYGYTF,TGTGCCAGCAGGGACCCTCGGGGCTATGGCTACACCTTC
NA,NA,TRBJ2-7,TRBV6-4,CASSDSTGTPYEQYF,TGTGCCAGCAGTGACTCTACAGGGACCCCCTACGAGCAGTACTTC
NA,NA,TRBJ1-5,TRBV19,CASSIRAGLNQPQHF,TGTGCCAGTAGTATCCGGGCAGGGCTCAATCAGCCCCAGCATTTT
NA,NA,TRBJ1-5,TRBV6-5,CASRRGGGQPQHF,TGTGCCAGCAGGAGAGGGGGGGGTCAGCCCCAGCATTTT
NA,NA,TRBJ2-3,TRBV4-1,CASSRGVGGIITDTQYF,TGCGCCAGCAGCCGAGGAGTAGGTGGAATTATAACAGATACGCAGTATTTT
NA,once,TRBJ2-6,TRBV6-6,CASSYSGWANVLTF,TGTGCCAGCAGTTACTCGGGCTGGGCCAACGTCCTGACTTTC
NA,NA,TRBJ2-1,TRBV19,CASSISGDNEQFF,TGTGCCAGTAGTATTTCGGGAGACAATGAGCAGTTCTTC
NA,NA,TRBJ2-5,TRBV9,CASSVAGGFQETQYF,TGTGCCAGCAGCGTAGCTGGGGGCTTTCAAGAGACCCAGTACTTC
TRBD1,NA,TRBJ1-5,TRBV28,CASSMRDRANQPQHF,TGTGCCAGCAGTATGAGGGACAGGGCGAATCAGCCCCAGCATTTT
TRBD2,NA,TRBJ2-5,TRBV27,CASSFVAGGETQYF,TGTGCCAGCAGTTTTGTAGCGGGAGGAGAGACCCAGTACTTC
NA,NA,TRBJ1-1,TRBV6-5,CASSYAGDTEAFF,TGTGCCAGCAGTTACGCGGGAGACACTGAAGCTTTCTTT
NA,NA,TRBJ1-2,TRBV12-3/TRBV12-4,CASSFRVSDGYTF,TGTGCCAGCAGTTTCAGGGTCTCTGATGGCTACACCTTC
TRBD2,NA,TRBJ2-7,TRBV4-2,CASSQDDASGRLYEQYF,TGTGCCAGCAGCCAAGATGATGCTAGCGGGAGACTGTACGAGCAGTACTTC